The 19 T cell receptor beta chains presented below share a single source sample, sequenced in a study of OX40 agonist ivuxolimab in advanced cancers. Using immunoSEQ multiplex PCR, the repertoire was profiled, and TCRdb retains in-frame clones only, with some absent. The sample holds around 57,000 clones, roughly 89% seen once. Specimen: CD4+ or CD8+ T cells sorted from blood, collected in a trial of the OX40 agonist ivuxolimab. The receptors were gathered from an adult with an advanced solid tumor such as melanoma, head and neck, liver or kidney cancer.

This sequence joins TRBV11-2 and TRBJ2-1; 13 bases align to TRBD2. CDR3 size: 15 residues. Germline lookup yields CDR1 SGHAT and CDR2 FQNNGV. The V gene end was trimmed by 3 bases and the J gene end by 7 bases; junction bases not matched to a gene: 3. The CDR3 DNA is TGTGCCAGCAGCTTTGGACTAGCGGGAGTTAATGAGCAGTTCTTC. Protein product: CASSFGLAGVNEQFF.

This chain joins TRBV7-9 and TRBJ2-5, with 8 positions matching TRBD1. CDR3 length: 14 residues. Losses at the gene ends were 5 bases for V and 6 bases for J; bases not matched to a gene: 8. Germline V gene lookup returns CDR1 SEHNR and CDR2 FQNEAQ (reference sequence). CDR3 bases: TGTGCCAGCAGCCATCTGACAGGGGCGAAGACCCAGTACTTC. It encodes CASSHLTGAKTQYF.

Here the CDR3 reads CASSVVRAHNEQFF. In DNA form, the CDR3 reads TGTGCCAGCAGTGTCGTAAGGGCCCACAATGAGCAGTTCTTC. This chain links TRBV2 with TRBJ2-1; D remains ambiguous. Germline-derived CDR1 and CDR2 are SNHLY and FYNNEI. The CDR3 has 14 amino acids. V lost 4 bases and J lost 5, with 12 bases in between.

Here the CDR3 DNA reads TGTGCCAGCTCACTAGCGGGAGACTACAATGAGCAGTTCTTC. It codes for CASSLAGDYNEQFF. This chain links TRBV18 with TRBJ2-1, with TRBD2 identical over 9 bases. Germline V lookup: CDR1 KGHSH, CDR2 LQKENI. J was trimmed by 3 bases and V by 4 bases; bases with no gene match: 1. This CDR3 comprises 14 residues.

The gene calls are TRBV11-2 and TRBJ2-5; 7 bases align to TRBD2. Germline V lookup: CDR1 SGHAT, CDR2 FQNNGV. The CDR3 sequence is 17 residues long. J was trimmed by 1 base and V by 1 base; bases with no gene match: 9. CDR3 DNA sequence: TGTGCCAGCAGCTTAGGCAGAGGGAGCGGGGCCCAAGAGACCCAGTACTTC. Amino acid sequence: CASSLGRGSGAQETQYF.

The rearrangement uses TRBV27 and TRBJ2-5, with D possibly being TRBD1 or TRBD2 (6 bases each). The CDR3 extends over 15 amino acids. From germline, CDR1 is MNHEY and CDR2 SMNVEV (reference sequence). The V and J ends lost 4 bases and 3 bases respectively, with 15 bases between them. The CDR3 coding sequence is TGTGCCAGCAGTTCGCCGGGAAGGGGGGAAGAGACCCAGTACTTC. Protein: CASSSPGRGEETQYF.

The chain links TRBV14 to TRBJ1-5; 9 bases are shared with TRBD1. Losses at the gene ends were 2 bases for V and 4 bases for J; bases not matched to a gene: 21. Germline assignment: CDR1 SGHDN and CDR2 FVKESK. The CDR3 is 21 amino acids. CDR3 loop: CASSQFMNRDRARGMNQPQHF. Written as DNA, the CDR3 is TGTGCCAGCAGCCAATTTATGAACCGGGACAGGGCAAGGGGGATGAATCAGCCCCAGCATTTT.

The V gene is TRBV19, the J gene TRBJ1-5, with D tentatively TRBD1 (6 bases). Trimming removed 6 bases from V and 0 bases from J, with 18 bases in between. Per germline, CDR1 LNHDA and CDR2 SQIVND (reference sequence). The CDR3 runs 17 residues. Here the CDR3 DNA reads TGTGCCAGTAGGTGGGGGGCTTCAGGTTATAGCAATCAGCCCCAGCATTTT. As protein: CASRWGASGYSNQPQHF.

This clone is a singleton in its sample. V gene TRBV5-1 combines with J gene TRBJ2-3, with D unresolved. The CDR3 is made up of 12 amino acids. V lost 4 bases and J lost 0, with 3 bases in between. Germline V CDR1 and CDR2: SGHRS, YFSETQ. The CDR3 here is CASSASTDTQYF. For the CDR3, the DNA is TGCGCCAGCAGCGCTAGCACAGATACGCAGTATTTT.

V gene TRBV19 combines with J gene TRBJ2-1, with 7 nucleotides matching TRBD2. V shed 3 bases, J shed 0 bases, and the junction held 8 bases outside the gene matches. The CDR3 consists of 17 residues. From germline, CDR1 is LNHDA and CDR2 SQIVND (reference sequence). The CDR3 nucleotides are TGTGCCAGTAGTATTCCCTCTAGCGGACCCTCCTACAATGAGCAGTTCTTC. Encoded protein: CASSIPSSGPSYNEQFF.

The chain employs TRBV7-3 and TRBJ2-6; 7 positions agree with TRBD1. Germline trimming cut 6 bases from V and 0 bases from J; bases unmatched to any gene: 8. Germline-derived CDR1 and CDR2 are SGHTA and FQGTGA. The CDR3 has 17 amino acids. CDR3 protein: CASSPGQLSSGANVLTF. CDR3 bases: TGTGCCAGCAGTCCGGGACAGCTGAGCTCTGGGGCCAACGTCCTGACTTTC. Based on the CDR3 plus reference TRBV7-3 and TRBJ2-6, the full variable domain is GAGVSQTPSNKVTEKGKYVELRCDPISGHTALYWYRQSLGQGPEFLIYFQGTGAADDSGLPNDRFFAVRPEGSVSTLKIQRTERGDSAVYLCASSPGQLSSGANVLTFGAGSRLTVL.

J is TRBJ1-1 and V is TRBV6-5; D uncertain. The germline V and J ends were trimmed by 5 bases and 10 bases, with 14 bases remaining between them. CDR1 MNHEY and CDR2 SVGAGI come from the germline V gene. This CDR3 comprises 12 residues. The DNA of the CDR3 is TGTGCCAGCAGTGGCCGGCGGGGAGGAGCTTTCTTT. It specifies CASSGRRGGAFF.

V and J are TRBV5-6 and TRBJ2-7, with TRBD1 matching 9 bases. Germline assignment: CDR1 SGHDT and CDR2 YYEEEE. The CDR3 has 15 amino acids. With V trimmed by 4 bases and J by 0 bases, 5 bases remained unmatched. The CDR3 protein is CASSPRDRDSYEQYF. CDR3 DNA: TGTGCCAGCAGCCCCCGGGACAGGGACTCCTACGAGCAGTACTTC.

The CDR3 DNA sequence: TGTGCCAGCCTACCGGGGCCCGAAAACATTCAGTACTTC. This encodes CASLPGPENIQYF. The chain couples TRBV6-1 to TRBJ2-4; D possibly matches TRBD1 or TRBD2 (5 bases each). CDR3 size: 13 residues. V lost 8 bases and J lost 5, with 13 bases in between. Germline V gene data show CDR1 as MNHNS and CDR2 as SASEGT.

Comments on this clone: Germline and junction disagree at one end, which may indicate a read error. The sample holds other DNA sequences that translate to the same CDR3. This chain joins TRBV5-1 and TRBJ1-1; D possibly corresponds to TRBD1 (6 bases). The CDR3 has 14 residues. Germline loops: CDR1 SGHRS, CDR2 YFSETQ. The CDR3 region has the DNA TGCGCCAGCAGCTTGCTGGGGAGGGACACCGAAGCTTTCTTT. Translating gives CASSLLGRDTEAFF.

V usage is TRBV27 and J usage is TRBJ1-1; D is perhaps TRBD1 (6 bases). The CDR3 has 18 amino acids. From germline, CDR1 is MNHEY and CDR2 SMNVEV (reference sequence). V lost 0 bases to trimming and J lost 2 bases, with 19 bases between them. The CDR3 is CASSLSPIWGLGNTEAFF. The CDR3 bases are TGTGCCAGCAGTTTATCGCCCATCTGGGGGCTGGGAAACACTGAAGCTTTCTTT.

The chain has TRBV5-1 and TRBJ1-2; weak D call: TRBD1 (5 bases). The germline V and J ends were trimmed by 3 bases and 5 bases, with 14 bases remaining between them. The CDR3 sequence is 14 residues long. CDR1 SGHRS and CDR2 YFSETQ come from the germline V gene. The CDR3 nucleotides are TGCGCCAGCAGCTACGACAGCCCAACTTATGGCTACACCTTC. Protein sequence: CASSYDSPTYGYTF.

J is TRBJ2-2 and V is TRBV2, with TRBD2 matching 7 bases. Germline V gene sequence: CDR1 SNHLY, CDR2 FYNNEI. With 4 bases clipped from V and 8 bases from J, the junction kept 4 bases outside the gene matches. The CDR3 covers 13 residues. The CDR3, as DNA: TGTGCCAGCAGTGGGGACTACGCTGGGGAGCTGTTTTTT. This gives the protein CASSGDYAGELFF.

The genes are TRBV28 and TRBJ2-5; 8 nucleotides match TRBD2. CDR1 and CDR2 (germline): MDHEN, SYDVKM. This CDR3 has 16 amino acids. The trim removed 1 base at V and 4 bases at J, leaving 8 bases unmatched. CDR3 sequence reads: CASSLSGGPWGETQYF. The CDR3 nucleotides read TGTGCCAGCAGTTTATCGGGAGGGCCTTGGGGAGAGACCCAGTACTTC. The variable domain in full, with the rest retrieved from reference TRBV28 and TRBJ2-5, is DVKVTQSSRYLVKRTGEKVFLECVQDMDHENMFWYRQDPGLGLRLIYFSYDVKMKEKGDIPEGYSVSREKKERFSLILESASTNQTSMYLCASSLSGGPWGETQYFGPGTRLLVL.